This entry features one T cell receptor (beta chain) sequence. What it binds is not known. Data came from immunoSEQ multiplex PCR; TCRdb stores just in-frame clones and leaves some out. The table has approximately 160,000 clones, 92% seen once. The germline V gene encodes CDR1 SNHLY and CDR2 FYNNEI. V dropped 6 bases and J dropped 1 base, with 9 bases sitting between them. CDR3 length: 13 amino acids. This sample stems from a study of T cell responses to AZD1222 COVID-19 vaccine. Study conclusions and caveats: Compared with day 0, the breadth and depth of the Spike-specific TCR repertoire rose significantly after two doses of AZD1222.

Sequenced here: peripheral blood, sampled 28 days after the second AZD1222 dose. This chain uses TRBV2 with TRBJ2-5; D is possibly TRBD1 or TRBD2 (5 bases each). This receptor was obtained from an adult who received the AZD1222 COVID-19 vaccine. Here the CDR3 DNA reads TGTGCCAGCAGGAGGGACGGCCAAGAGACCCAGTACTTC. Translated: CASRRDGQETQYF.